One T cell receptor (beta chain) is described in this entry. The V end lost 2 bases, the J end lost 5 bases, and 12 bases lay between the germline ends. Germline V gene lookup returns CDR1 LNHDA and CDR2 SQIVND (reference sequence). The CDR3 spans 14 residues. These data are taken from a study of blood T cell repertoires in COVID-19. Libraries were prepared by immunoSEQ multiplex PCR; TCRdb keeps only in-frame clonotypes and omits some of them. The sample contains a few hundred thousand clones, 84% of which appear only once. The sequence came from a man aged 30-40 years with acute COVID-19. The chain couples TRBV19 to TRBJ1-2; weak D call: TRBD1 (6 bases). The sample comprised PBMCs or T cells enriched from blood (not recorded which). The CDR3 region is CASSIRQGSYGYTF. DNA of the CDR3: TGTGCCAGTAGTATAAGGCAGGGGTCGTATGGCTACACCTTC.